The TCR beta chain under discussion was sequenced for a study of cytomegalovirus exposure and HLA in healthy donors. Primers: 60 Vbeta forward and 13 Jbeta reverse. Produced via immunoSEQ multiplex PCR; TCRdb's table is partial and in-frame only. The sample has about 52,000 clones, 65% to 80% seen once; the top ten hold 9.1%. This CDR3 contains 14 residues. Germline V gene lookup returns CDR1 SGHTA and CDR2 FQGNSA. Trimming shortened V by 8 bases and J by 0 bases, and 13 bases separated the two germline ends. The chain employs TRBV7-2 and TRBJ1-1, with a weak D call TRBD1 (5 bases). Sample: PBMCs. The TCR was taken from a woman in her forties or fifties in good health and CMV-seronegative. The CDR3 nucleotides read TGTGCCAGCCGCCCGCGGGGCTTGAACACTGAAGCTTTCTTT. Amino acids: CASRPRGLNTEAFF.